A single sample is the source of the 5 T cell receptor beta chains below, sequenced in a study of shared clonotypes between healthy human individuals. Sequencing used immunoSEQ multiplex PCR; TCRdb keeps in-frame clones, though not all of them. The sample holds approximately 1.5 million clones, roughly 98.5% seen once. The sequenced sample consisted of naive CD4+ T cells sorted from blood. Subset defined: CD45RA+ positively selected. These receptors all stem from a man in his thirties or forties in good health.

The chain's CDR3 is CASSHQADSYEQYF. CDR3 nucleotides: TGTGCCAGCAGTCACCAAGCCGACTCCTACGAGCAGTACTTC. This chain joins TRBV27 and TRBJ2-7, with D hard to call. From germline, CDR1 is MNHEY and CDR2 SMNVEV (reference sequence). CDR3 length equals 14 residues. Between the trimmed V and J ends, which lost 5 bases and 0 bases, there was a span of 11 bases.

Note on this clone: The same CDR3 also results from other DNA sequences found in this sample. J is TRBJ1-5 and V is TRBV18, with unresolved D. The V end lost 2 bases, the J end lost 1 base, and 3 bases lay between the germline ends. Germline CDR1 KGHSH, CDR2 LQKENI. The CDR3 is 13 amino acids. CDR3 residues: CASSPKSNQPQHF. CDR3 in DNA: TGTGCCAGCTCACCAAAGAGCAATCAGCCCCAGCATTTT.

The gene calls are TRBV7-2 and TRBJ2-7; 11 bases are a match to TRBD2. V dropped 5 bases and J dropped 0; count of bases not matched to a gene: 6. Per germline, CDR1 SGHTA and CDR2 FQGNSA. The CDR3 has 16 residues. CDR3 region: CASSLDSGRASYEQYF. CDR3 in DNA: TGTGCCAGCAGCCTCGATAGCGGGAGGGCCTCCTACGAGCAGTACTTC.

The table lists this clone with a count of one. The chain recombines TRBV5-4 with TRBJ1-2; a weak D match, TRBD1 (5 bases). Germline V CDR1 and CDR2: SGHNT, YYREEE (reference sequence). This CDR3 comprises 13 residues. Trimming took off 2 bases at V and 5 bases at J, with 10 bases between the two ends. CDR3 DNA sequence: TGTGCCAGCAGCTTACGAGACAGATATGGCTACACCTTC. It is translated as CASSLRDRYGYTF.

The gene calls are TRBV5-4 and TRBJ2-3; D possibly corresponds to TRBD1 (6 bases). The CDR3 sequence is 13 residues long. Trimming stripped 6 bases from V and 5 bases from J, with 13 bases between. Germline values: CDR1 SGHNT, CDR2 YYREEE (reference sequence). The CDR3 spells CASTLWGQDTQYF. The CDR3 DNA sequence: TGTGCCAGCACCCTATGGGGGCAAGATACGCAGTATTTT. The full variable domain, completed using reference TRBV5-4 and TRBJ2-3, is ETGVTQSPTHLIKTRGQQVTLRCSSQSGHNTVSWYQQALGQGPQFIFQYYREEENGRGNFPPRFSGLQFPNYSSELNVNALELDDSALYLCASTLWGQDTQYFGPGTRLTVL.